The rows below give T cell receptor beta chains drawn from one sample of a study of Graves' ophthalmopathy and Graves' hyperthyroidism. TCRdb ran MiXCR on the multiplex PCR reads and lists one entry per CDR3 protein. The sample carries hundreds of thousands of distinct CDR3 sequences, approximately 22% recorded once. The sample comprised peripheral blood. These receptors originate from a woman aged 18-29 years with stable Graves' hyperthyroidism. Some clones in this sample may be carry-over from other donors' samples. Both conserved end residues are part of each CDR3. Each record gives: D gene, V gene, J gene, clone size, CDR3 DNA, CDR3 protein. D genes are given only for firm matches. Expanded clones are given a class, and other clones once, few, many or no size at all.

d_gene: TRBD2; v_gene: TRBV6-1; j_gene: TRBJ2-7; abundance: many; CDR3nt: TGTGCCAGCAGAGAAATGCAGCGGGGTAGTGAGCAGTACTTC; CDR3aa: CASREMQRGSEQYF
d_gene: TRBD1; v_gene: TRBV19; j_gene: TRBJ2-2; abundance: few; CDR3nt: TGTGCCAGTAGTACACAGGGGTATGGCGGGGAGCTGTTTTTT; CDR3aa: CASSTQGYGGELFF
d_gene: TRBD1; v_gene: TRBV7-3; j_gene: TRBJ2-2; abundance: many; CDR3nt: TGTGCCAGCAGCCTAAAATTACAGGGGTTTTCGAACACCGGGGAGCTGTTTTTT; CDR3aa: CASSLKLQGFSNTGELFF
d_gene: .; v_gene: TRBV7-9; j_gene: TRBJ2-2; abundance: many; CDR3nt: TGTGCCAGCAGCTTCCGGGACCCGGGGACCGGGGAGCTGTTTTTT; CDR3aa: CASSFRDPGTGELFF
d_gene: TRBD1; v_gene: TRBV19; j_gene: TRBJ2-2; abundance: .; CDR3nt: TGTGCCAGTAGTATAGCCGGGGACAGGGTTTTCCCCGGGGAGCTGTTTTTT; CDR3aa: CASSIAGDRVFPGELFF
d_gene: .; v_gene: TRBV11-1; j_gene: TRBJ2-6; abundance: few; CDR3nt: TGTGCCAGCAGCTTAGGATGGGGAGCCGGGGCCAACGTCCTGACTTTC; CDR3aa: CASSLGWGAGANVLTF
d_gene: .; v_gene: TRBV11-2; j_gene: TRBJ2-7; abundance: many; CDR3nt: TGTGCCAGCAGCCAACAGTCGCCCGAGCAGTACTTC; CDR3aa: CASSQQSPEQYF
d_gene: TRBD1; v_gene: TRBV5-1; j_gene: TRBJ1-6; abundance: many; CDR3nt: TGCGCCAGCAGCTTGGATGGACAGGGGGATTCACCCCTCCACTTT; CDR3aa: CASSLDGQGDSPLHF
d_gene: TRBD1; v_gene: TRBV6-2/TRBV6-3; j_gene: TRBJ1-2; abundance: .; CDR3nt: TGTGCCAGCAGTTCAACCTCCGGGACAGCCGGGGGCTACACCTTC; CDR3aa: CASSSTSGTAGGYTF
d_gene: TRBD2; v_gene: TRBV7-2; j_gene: TRBJ2-5; abundance: many; CDR3nt: TGTGCCAGCAGCTTCCAGAGCGGGAGGGAAGAGACCCAGTACTTC; CDR3aa: CASSFQSGREETQYF
d_gene: TRBD2; v_gene: TRBV11-2; j_gene: TRBJ2-5; abundance: few; CDR3nt: TGTGCCAGCACCTCCAGCTACGGGGGGGGACAAGAGACCCAGTACTTC; CDR3aa: CASTSSYGGGQETQYF
d_gene: TRBD1; v_gene: TRBV6-1; j_gene: TRBJ1-1; abundance: many; CDR3nt: TGTGCCAGCAGTGGAGGGGGCACCGGAAGGGGAATAGCTTTCTTT; CDR3aa: CASSGGGTGRGIAFF
d_gene: .; v_gene: TRBV12-3/TRBV12-4; j_gene: TRBJ2-7; abundance: few; CDR3nt: TGTGCCAGCAGTTCTACTAGACAGTCACTTAGGACCTACGAGCAGTACTTC; CDR3aa: CASSSTRQSLRTYEQYF
d_gene: TRBD1; v_gene: TRBV28; j_gene: TRBJ2-5; abundance: .; CDR3nt: TGTGCCAGCAGGCAGCCCAGGGGGACGGAGACCCAGTACTTC; CDR3aa: CASRQPRGTETQYF
d_gene: .; v_gene: TRBV20-1; j_gene: TRBJ2-7; abundance: many; CDR3nt: TGCAGTGCCACCGGATTTAACGAGCAGTACTTC; CDR3aa: CSATGFNEQYF
d_gene: .; v_gene: TRBV20-1; j_gene: TRBJ1-2; abundance: many; CDR3nt: TGCAGTGCTAGAGAAACAGGAAACTATGGCTACACCTTC; CDR3aa: CSARETGNYGYTF
d_gene: TRBD2; v_gene: TRBV20-1; j_gene: TRBJ2-2; abundance: .; CDR3nt: TGCAGTGCTAGCCCGGGACTAGTCAACACCGGGGAGCTGTTTTTT; CDR3aa: CSASPGLVNTGELFF
d_gene: .; v_gene: TRBV12-3/TRBV12-4; j_gene: TRBJ2-2; abundance: .; CDR3nt: TGTGCCAGCAGCAACAGGGTTACCGGGGAGCTGTTTTTT; CDR3aa: CASSNRVTGELFF
d_gene: TRBD2; v_gene: TRBV12-3/TRBV12-4; j_gene: TRBJ2-2; abundance: few; CDR3nt: TGTGCCAGCAGCCGTACCATCGGACTAGCGGGCACCGGGGAGCTGTTTTTT; CDR3aa: CASSRTIGLAGTGELFF
d_gene: TRBD2; v_gene: TRBV14; j_gene: TRBJ2-7; abundance: .; CDR3nt: TGTGCCAGCAGCCAAGGTCGCGGGGGAAGCCACGAGCAGTACTTC; CDR3aa: CASSQGRGGSHEQYF